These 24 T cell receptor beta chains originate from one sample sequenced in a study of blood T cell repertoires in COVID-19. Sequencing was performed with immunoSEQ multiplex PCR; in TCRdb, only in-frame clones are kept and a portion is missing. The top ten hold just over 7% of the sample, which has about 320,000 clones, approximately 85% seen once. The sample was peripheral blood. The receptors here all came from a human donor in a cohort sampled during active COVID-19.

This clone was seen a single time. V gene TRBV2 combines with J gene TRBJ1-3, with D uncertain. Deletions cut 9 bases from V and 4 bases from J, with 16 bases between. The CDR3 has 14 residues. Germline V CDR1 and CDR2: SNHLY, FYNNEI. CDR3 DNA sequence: TGTGCCAGTCTCGGCCGGGGTTCAGGAAACACCATATATTTT. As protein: CASLGRGSGNTIYF.

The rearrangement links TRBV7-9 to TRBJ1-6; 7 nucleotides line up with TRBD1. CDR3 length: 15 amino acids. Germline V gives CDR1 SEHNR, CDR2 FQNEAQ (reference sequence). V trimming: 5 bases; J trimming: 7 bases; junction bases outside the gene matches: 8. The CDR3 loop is CASSRRDSENSPLHF. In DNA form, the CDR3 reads TGTGCCAGCAGCCGAAGGGACAGCGAGAATTCACCCCTCCACTTT.

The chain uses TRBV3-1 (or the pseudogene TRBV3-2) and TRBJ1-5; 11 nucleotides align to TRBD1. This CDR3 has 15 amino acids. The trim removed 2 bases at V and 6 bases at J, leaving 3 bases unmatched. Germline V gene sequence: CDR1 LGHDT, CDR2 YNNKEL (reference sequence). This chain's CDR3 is CASSQLGTGGQPQHF. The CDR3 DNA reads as TGTGCCAGCAGCCAACTTGGGACAGGGGGTCAGCCCCAGCATTTT.

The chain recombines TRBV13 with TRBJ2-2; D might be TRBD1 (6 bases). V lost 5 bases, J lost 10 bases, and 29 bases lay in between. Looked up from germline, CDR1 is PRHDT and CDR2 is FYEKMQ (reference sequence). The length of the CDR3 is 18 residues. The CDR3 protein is CASSPTKMRTVSTQELFF. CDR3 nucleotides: TGTGCCAGCAGCCCGACGAAGATGCGGACAGTCTCCACCCAGGAGCTGTTTTTT.

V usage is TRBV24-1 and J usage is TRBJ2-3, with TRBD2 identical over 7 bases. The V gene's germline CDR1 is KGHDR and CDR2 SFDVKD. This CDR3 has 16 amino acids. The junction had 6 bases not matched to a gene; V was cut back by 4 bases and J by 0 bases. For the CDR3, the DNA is TGTGCCACCAGTGACCAGACTAGCAGAAGCACAGATACGCAGTATTTT. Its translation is CATSDQTSRSTDTQYF.

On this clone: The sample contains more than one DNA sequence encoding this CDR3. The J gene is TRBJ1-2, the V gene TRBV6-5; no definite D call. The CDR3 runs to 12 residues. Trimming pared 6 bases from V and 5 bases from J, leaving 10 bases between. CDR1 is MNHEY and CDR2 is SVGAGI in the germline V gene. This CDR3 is CASSPRGYGYTF. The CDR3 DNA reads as TGTGCCAGCAGCCCCAGAGGGTATGGCTACACCTTC.

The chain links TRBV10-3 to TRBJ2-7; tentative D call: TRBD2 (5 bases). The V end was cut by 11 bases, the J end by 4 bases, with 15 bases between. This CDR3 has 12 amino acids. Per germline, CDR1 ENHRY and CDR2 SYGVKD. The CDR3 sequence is CAASSRGYEQYF. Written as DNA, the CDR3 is TGTGCCGCATCCTCCCGGGGTTACGAGCAGTACTTC.

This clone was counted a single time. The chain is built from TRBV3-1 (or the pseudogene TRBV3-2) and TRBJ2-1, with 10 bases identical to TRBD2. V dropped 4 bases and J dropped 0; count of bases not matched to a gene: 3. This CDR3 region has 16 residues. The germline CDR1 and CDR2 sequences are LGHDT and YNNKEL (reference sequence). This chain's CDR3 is CASSPVAGGSYNEQFF. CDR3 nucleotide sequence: TGTGCCAGCAGCCCAGTAGCGGGGGGCTCCTACAATGAGCAGTTCTTC.

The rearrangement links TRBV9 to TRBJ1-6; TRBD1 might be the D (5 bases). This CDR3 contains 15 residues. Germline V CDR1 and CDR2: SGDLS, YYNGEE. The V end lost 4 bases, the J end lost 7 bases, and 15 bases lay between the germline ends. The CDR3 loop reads CASSKVQGDNSPLHF. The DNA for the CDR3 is TGTGCCAGCAGCAAGGTCCAGGGCGACAATTCACCCCTCCACTTT.

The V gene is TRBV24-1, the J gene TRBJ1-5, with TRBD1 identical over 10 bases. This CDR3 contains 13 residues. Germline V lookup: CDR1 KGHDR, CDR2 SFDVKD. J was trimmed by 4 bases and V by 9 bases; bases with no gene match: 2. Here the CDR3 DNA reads TGTGCCACCGGGGGACAGGGGAATCAGCCCCAGCATTTT. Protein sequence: CATGGQGNQPQHF.

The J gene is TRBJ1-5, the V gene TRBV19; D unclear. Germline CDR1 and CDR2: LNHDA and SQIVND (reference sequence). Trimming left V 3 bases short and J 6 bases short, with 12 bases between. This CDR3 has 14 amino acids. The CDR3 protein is CASSMSHSAQPQHF. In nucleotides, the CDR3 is TGTGCCAGTAGTATGAGTCATAGCGCTCAGCCCCAGCATTTT.

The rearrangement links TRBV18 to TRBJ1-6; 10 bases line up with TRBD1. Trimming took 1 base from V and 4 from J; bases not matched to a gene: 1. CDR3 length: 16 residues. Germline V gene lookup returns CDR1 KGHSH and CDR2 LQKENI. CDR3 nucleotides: TGTGCCAGCTCACCACTGGGACAGGGGTATAATTCACCCCTCCACTTT. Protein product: CASSPLGQGYNSPLHF.

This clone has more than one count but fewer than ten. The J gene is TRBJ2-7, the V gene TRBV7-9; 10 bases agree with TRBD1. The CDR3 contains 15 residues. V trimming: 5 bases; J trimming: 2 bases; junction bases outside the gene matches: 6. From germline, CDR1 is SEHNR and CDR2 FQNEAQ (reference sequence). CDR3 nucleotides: TGTGCCAGCAGCCCGACCGGGACAGGGGCCTACGAGCAGTACTTC. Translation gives CASSPTGTGAYEQYF.

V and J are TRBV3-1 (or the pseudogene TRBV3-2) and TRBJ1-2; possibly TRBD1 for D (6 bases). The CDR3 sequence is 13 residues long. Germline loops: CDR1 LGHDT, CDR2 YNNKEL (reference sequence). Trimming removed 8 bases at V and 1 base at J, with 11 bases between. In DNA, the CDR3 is TGTGCCAGCTCGACAGGCAGTAACTATGGCTACACCTTC. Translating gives CASSTGSNYGYTF.

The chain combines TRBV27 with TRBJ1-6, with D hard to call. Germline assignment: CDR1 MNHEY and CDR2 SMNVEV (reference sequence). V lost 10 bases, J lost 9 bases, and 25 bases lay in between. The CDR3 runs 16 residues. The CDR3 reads CATNKEATSLGSPLHF. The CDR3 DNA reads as TGTGCCACCAATAAGGAGGCGACAAGCCTTGGTTCACCCCTCCACTTT.

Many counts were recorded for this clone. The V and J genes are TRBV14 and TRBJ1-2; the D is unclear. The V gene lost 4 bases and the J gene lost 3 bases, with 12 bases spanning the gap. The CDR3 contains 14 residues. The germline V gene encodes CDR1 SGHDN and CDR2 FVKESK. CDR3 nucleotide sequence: TGTGCCAGCAGCCCCCTACAACGGGACTATGGCTACACCTTC. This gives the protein CASSPLQRDYGYTF.

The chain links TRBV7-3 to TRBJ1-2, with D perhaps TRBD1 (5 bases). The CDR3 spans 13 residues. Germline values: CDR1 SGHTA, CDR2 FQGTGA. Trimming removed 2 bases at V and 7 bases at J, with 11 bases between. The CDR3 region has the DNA TGTGCCAGCAGCTTACAGGGATTCCGTGGCTACACCTTC. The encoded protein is CASSLQGFRGYTF.

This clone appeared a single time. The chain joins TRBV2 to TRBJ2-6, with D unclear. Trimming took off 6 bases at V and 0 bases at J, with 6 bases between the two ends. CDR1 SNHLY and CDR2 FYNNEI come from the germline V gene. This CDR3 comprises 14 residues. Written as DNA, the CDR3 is TGTGCCAGCAGCGGAGACTCTGGGGCCAACGTCCTGACTTTC. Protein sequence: CASSGDSGANVLTF.

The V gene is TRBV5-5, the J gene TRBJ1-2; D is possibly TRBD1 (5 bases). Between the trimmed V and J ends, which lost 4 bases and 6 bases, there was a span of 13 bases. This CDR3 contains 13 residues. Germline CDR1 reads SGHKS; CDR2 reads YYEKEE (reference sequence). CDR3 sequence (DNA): TGTGCCAGCAGCCCGATGGGGGGGAATGGCTACACCTTC. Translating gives CASSPMGGNGYTF. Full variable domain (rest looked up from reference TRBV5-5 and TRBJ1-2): DAGVTQSPTHLIKTRGQQVTLRCSPISGHKSVSWYQQVLGQGPQFIFQYYEKEERGRGNFPDRFSARQFPNYSSELNVNALLLGDSALYLCASSPMGGNGYTFGSGTRLTVV.

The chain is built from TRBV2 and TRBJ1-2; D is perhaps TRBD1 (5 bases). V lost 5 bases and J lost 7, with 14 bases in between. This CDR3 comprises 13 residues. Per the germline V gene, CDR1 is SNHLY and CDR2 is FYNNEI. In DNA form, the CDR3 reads TGTGCCAGCAGTATATTAGGACAACCTGGCTACACCTTC. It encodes CASSILGQPGYTF.

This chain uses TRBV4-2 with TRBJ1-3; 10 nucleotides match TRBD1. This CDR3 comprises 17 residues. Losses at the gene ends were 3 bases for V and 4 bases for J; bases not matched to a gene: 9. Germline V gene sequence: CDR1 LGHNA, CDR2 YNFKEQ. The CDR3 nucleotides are TGTGCCAGCAGCCATGGACAGGGGGGAACTTCCGGAAACACCATATATTTT. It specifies CASSHGQGGTSGNTIYF.

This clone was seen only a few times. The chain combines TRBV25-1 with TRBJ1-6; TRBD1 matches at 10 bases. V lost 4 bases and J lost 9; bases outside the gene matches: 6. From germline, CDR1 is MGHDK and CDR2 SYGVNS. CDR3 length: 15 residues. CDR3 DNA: TGTGCCAGCAGTGCGACAGGGGGCGTAGGTTCACCCCTCCACTTT. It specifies CASSATGGVGSPLHF.

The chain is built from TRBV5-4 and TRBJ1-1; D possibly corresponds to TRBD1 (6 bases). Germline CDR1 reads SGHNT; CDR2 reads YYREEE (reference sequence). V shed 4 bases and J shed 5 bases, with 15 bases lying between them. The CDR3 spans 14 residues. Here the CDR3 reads CASSLHRDGTEAFF. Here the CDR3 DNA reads TGTGCCAGCAGCCTACACAGGGATGGGACTGAAGCTTTCTTT.

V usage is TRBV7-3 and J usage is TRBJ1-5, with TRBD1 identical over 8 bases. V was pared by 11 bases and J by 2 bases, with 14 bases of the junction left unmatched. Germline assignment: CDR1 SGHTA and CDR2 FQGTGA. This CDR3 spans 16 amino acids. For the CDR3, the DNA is TGTGCCGGCCCCGGGACAGGAATTTTGGGCAATCAGCCCCAGCATTTT. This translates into CAGPGTGILGNQPQHF.